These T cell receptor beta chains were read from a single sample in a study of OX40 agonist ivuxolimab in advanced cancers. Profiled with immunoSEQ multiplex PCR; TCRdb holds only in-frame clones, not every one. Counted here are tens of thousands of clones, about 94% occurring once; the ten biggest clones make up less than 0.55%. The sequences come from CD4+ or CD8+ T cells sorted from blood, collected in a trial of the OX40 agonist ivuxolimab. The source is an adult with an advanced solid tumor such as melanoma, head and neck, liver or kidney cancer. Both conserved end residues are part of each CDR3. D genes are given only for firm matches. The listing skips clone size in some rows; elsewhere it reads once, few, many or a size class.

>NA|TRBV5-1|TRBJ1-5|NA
CASSVGSLQDNQPQHF
TGCGCCAGCAGCGTTGGTTCCCTGCAGGATAATCAGCCCCAGCATTTT
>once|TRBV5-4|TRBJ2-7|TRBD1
CASSLNSGTGKSYEQYF
TGTGCCAGCAGCTTAAACTCCGGGACAGGTAAATCCTACGAGCAGTACTTC
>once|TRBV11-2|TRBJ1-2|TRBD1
CASSSRTGELYGYTF
TGTGCCAGCAGCTCACGGACAGGGGAACTCTATGGCTACACCTTC
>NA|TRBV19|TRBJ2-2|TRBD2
CASSKRVLSGDNTGELFF
TGTGCCAGTAGTAAAAGGGTACTTAGCGGGGACAACACCGGGGAGCTGTTTTTT
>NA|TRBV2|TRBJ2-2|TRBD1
CASSVTGGAGELFF
TGTGCCAGCAGTGTAACAGGGGGTGCCGGGGAGCTGTTTTTT
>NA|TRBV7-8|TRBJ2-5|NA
CASSLRAGQETQYF
TGTGCCAGCAGCTTAAGGGCGGGACAAGAGACCCAGTACTTC
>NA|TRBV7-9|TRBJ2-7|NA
CASSPQDRTARYEQYF
TGTGCCAGCAGCCCACAAGACCGGACCGCTCGGTACGAGCAGTACTTC
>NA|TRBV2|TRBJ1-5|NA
CASSGTVISNQPQHF
TGTGCCAGCAGCGGGACCGTCATTAGCAATCAGCCCCAGCATTTT
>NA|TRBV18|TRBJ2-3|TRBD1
CASSPPGQGPDTQYF
TGTGCCAGCTCACCACCGGGACAGGGCCCAGATACGCAGTATTTT
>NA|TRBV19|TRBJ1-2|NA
CASSIDPASGYGYTF
TGTGCCAGTAGTATAGACCCCGCGAGTGGGTATGGCTACACCTTC
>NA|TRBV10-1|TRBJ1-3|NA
CASSDGAGNTIYF
TGCGCCAGCAGTGATGGGGCTGGAAACACCATATATTTT
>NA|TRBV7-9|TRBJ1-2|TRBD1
CASSLSTGVGGYTF
TGTGCCAGCAGCTTATCAACAGGGGTAGGCGGCTACACCTTC
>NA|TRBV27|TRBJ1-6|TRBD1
CASTQQGTGIYSYNSPLHF
TGTGCCAGCACTCAACAGGGGACAGGGATTTACTCCTATAATTCACCCCTCCACTTT
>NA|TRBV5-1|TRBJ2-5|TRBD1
CASSLAGRGETQYF
TGCGCCAGCAGCTTGGCGGGCAGGGGGGAGACCCAGTACTTC
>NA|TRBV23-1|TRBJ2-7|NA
CASEGTSYEQYF
TGCGCCAGCGAAGGGACAAGCTACGAGCAGTACTTC
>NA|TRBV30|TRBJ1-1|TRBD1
CAWSSGQDLEAFF
TGTGCCTGGAGTTCCGGACAGGACCTTGAAGCTTTCTTT
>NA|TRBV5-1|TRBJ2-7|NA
CASSLAAEQYF
TGCGCCAGCAGCTTGGCCGCCGAGCAGTACTTC
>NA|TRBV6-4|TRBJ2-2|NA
CASSESSPWQYTGELFF
TGTGCCAGCAGTGAAAGCTCTCCGTGGCAGTACACCGGGGAGCTGTTTTTT
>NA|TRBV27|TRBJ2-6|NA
CASSLSGANVLTF
TGTGCCAGCAGTCTCTCTGGGGCCAACGTCCTGACTTTC
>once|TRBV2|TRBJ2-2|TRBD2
CASNREGGTGELFF
TGTGCCAGCAATCGGGAGGGCGGGACTGGGGAGCTGTTTTTT
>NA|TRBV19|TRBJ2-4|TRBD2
CASSWTSGRVTYF
TGTGCCAGTAGTTGGACTAGCGGGAGGGTTACGTACTTC
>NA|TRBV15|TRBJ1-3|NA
CATSRDAAGGGNTIYF
TGTGCCACCAGCAGAGATGCCGCGGGAGGTGGAAACACCATATATTTT
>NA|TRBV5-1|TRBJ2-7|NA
CASSLVIGGGDEQYF
TGCGCCAGCAGCTTGGTCATCGGAGGGGGCGACGAGCAGTACTTC
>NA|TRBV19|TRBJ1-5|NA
CASSISIGMGSNQPQHF
TGTGCCAGTAGTATCTCCATAGGGATGGGAAGCAATCAGCCCCAGCATTTT
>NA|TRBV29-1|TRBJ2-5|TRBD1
CSVRRRGLETQYF
TGCAGCGTTCGCCGTAGGGGGCTGGAGACCCAGTACTTC
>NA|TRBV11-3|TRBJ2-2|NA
CASSRGQGNTGELFF
TGTGCCAGCAGCCGAGGTCAGGGGAACACCGGGGAGCTGTTTTTT
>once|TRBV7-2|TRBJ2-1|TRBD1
CASSLSTGAYNEQFF
TGTGCCAGCAGCCTATCTACAGGGGCCTACAATGAGCAGTTCTTC
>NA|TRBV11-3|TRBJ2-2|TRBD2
CASSQTSGNTGELFF
TGTGCCAGCAGCCAGACTAGCGGGAACACCGGGGAGCTGTTTTTT
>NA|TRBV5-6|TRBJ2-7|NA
CASSLQGRYEQYF
TGTGCCAGCAGCCTGCAGGGGAGGTACGAGCAGTACTTC
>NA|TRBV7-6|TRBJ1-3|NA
CASSLGTNLSGNTIYF
TGTGCCAGCAGCTTAGGGACCAATCTCTCTGGAAACACCATATATTTT
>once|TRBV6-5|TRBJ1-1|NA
CASSYLARVNTEAFF
TGTGCCAGCAGTTACTTGGCCCGGGTGAACACTGAAGCTTTCTTT
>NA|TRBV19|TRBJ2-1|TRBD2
CASKAVAGGFYNEQFF
TGTGCCAGTAAAGCGGTAGCGGGAGGGTTTTACAATGAGCAGTTCTTC
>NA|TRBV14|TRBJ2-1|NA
CASSQYNEQFF
TGTGCCAGCAGCCAATACAATGAGCAGTTCTTC
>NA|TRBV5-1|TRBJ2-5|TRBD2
CASSRAGREEETQYF
TGCGCCAGCAGCAGGGCCGGTCGGGAGGAGGAGACCCAGTACTTC
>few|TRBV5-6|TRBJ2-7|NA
CASSQGLQTMEQYF
TGTGCCAGCAGCCAGGGACTCCAAACAATGGAGCAGTACTTC
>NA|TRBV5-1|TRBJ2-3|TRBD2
CASSLVLAGTDTQYF
TGCGCCAGCAGCTTGGTCCTAGCGGGGACAGATACGCAGTATTTT
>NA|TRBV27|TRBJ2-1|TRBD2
CASRTTSGRASFDEQFF
TGTGCCAGCAGAACGACTAGCGGGAGGGCCTCCTTCGATGAGCAGTTCTTC
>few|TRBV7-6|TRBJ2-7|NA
CASSQQGSSYEQYF
TGTGCCAGCAGCCAACAGGGATCCTCCTACGAGCAGTACTTC
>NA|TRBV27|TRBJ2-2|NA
CASSFGPTWGTGELFF
TGTGCCAGCAGTTTCGGCCCGACATGGGGGACCGGGGAGCTGTTTTTT
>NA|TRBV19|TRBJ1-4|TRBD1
CASSPADRGGWKLFF
TGTGCCAGTAGTCCCGCCGACAGGGGAGGTTGGAAACTGTTTTTT
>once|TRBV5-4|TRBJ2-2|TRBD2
CASTTASTGTSGRAGELFF
TGTGCCAGCACCACTGCATCCACCGGGACTAGCGGGAGGGCCGGGGAGCTGTTTTTT
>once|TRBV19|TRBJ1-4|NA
CASSILGTLGEKLFF
TGTGCCAGTAGTATACTGGGGACATTGGGAGAAAAACTGTTTTTT
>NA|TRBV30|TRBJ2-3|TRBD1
CAWSVFATGGTDTQYF
TGTGCCTGGAGTGTATTCGCGACAGGGGGCACAGATACGCAGTATTTT
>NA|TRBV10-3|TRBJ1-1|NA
CAISRENTEAFF
TGTGCCATCAGCAGGGAGAACACTGAAGCTTTCTTT
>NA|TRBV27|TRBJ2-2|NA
CASSLFEQNTGELFF
TGTGCCAGCAGTTTATTTGAACAGAACACCGGGGAGCTGTTTTTT
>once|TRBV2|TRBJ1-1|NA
CASSGTVVNTEAFF
TGTGCCAGCAGTGGAACAGTAGTGAACACTGAAGCTTTCTTT
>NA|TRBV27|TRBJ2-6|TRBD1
CASRGTASSGANVLTF
TGTGCCAGCAGGGGGACAGCAAGCTCTGGGGCCAACGTCCTGACTTTC
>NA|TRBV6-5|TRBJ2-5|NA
CASSSTPGVGETQYF
TGTGCCAGCAGTTCAACCCCAGGGGTGGGGGAGACCCAGTACTTC
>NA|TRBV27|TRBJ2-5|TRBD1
CASSLSKGQGRETQYF
TGTGCCAGCAGTTTATCGAAGGGACAGGGACGGGAGACCCAGTACTTC
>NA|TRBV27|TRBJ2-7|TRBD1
CASSPTGTGAYEQYF
TGTGCCAGCAGTCCAACCGGGACAGGAGCCTACGAGCAGTACTTC
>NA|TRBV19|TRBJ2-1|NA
CASSMQRDNEQFF
TGTGCCAGTAGTATGCAGCGCGACAATGAGCAGTTCTTC
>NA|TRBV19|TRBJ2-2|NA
CASRTAGTGELFF
TGTGCCAGTAGGACAGCAGGCACCGGGGAGCTGTTTTTT
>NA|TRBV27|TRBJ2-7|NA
CASSQTGTSSYEQYF
TGTGCCAGCAGCCAAACAGGGACCAGCTCCTACGAGCAGTACTTC